These 5 T cell receptor beta chains originate from one sample sequenced in a study of T cell repertoires in cytomegalovirus infection. TCRdb reprocessed the reads with MiXCR, giving one entry per CDR3 protein. Among hundreds of thousands of distinct CDR3 sequences listed, roughly 42% were seen once. These receptors' antigens are unknown. The specimen was cultured PBMCs, collected from culture after CMV antigen stimulation. The source is a human donor in good health (CMV status not recorded). Some clones in this sample may be carry-over from other donors' samples.

V usage is TRBV28 and J usage is TRBJ1-5, with TRBD1 as a possible D gene (6 bases). The CDR3 runs 15 residues. V gave up 6 bases and J gave up 3 bases, with 15 bases separating them. Germline V gene data show CDR1 as MDHEN and CDR2 as SYDVKM. The CDR3 here is CASRTLQGYNQPQHF. Written as DNA, the CDR3 is TGTGCCAGCAGGACACTCCAGGGGTACAATCAGCCCCAGCATTTT.

This sequence joins TRBV11-2 and TRBJ2-3; unclear D gene. The germline V gene encodes CDR1 SGHAT and CDR2 FQNNGV. The ends were cut back, 2 bases at V and 2 bases at J, with 8 bases in the middle. The CDR3 length is 14 residues. The CDR3 protein is CASSLRETTDTQYF. The CDR3 bases are TGTGCCAGCAGCTTAAGGGAAACCACAGATACGCAGTATTTT.

The table lists this clonotype with a few counts. This sequence joins TRBV27 and TRBJ1-5; D possibly corresponds to TRBD1 (5 bases). Trimming shortened V by 6 bases and J by 0 bases, and 15 bases separated the two germline ends. CDR1 and CDR2 from the germline V gene are MNHEY and SMNVEV (reference sequence). The CDR3 length is 16 residues. CDR3 nucleotide sequence: TGTGCCAGCAGGTCACTGGGGCAGTATAGCAATCAGCCCCAGCATTTT. This sequence encodes CASRSLGQYSNQPQHF.

CDR3 sequence (DNA): TGTGCCAGCAGACCCCGGCAGGGTTTTTATCAGCCCCAGCATTTT. Translated: CASRPRQGFYQPQHF. V usage is TRBV28 and J usage is TRBJ1-5; possibly TRBD1 for D (5 bases). Germline V gives CDR1 MDHEN, CDR2 SYDVKM. The germline V and J ends were trimmed by 6 bases and 5 bases, with 17 bases remaining between them. The CDR3 has 15 residues.

The rearrangement links TRBV12-3 or TRBV12-4 to TRBJ2-1, with D maybe TRBD1 (6 bases). Trimming stripped 7 bases from V and 9 bases from J, with 10 bases between. This CDR3 comprises 11 residues. The CDR3 DNA sequence: TGTGCCAGCACCCTAGGGGGTGAGCAGTTCTTC. This codes for CASTLGGEQFF.